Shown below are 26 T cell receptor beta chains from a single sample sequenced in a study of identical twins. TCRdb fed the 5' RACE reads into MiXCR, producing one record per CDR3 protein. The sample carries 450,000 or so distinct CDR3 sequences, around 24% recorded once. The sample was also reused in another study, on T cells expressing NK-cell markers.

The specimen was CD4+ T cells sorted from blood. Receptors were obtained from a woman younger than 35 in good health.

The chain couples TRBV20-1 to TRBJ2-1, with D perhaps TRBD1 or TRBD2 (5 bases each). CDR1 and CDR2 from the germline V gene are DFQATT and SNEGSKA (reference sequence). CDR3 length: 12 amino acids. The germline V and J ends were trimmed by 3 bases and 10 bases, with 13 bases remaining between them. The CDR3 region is CSASEGTYEQFF. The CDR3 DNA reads TGCAGTGCTAGTGAAGGGACGTACGAGCAGTTCTTC.

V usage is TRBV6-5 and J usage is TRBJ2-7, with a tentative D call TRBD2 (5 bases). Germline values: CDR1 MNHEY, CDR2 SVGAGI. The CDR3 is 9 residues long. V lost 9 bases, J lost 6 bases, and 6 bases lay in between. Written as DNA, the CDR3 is TGTGCCAGGGGGAGCGAGCAGTACTTC. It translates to CARGSEQYF.

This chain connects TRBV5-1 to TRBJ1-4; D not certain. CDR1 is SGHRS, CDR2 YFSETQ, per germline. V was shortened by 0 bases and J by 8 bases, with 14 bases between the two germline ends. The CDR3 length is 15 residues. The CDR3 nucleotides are TGCGCCAGCAGCTTGGTCGCGGGCGGGGAGGAAAAACTGTTTTTT. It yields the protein CASSLVAGGEEKLFF.

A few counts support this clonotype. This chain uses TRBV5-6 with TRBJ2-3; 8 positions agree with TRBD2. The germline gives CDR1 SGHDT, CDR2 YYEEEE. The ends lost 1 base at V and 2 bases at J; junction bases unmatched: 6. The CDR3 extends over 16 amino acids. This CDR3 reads CASSLRREAYTDTQYF. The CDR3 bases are TGTGCCAGCAGCTTGAGGCGGGAGGCCTACACAGATACGCAGTATTTT.

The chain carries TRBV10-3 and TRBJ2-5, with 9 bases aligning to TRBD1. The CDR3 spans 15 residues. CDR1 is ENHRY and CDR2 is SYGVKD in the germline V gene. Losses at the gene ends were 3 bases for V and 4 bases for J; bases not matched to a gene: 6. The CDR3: CAISETGGQGETQYF. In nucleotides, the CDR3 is TGTGCCATCAGTGAAACAGGGGGCCAGGGAGAGACCCAGTACTTC.

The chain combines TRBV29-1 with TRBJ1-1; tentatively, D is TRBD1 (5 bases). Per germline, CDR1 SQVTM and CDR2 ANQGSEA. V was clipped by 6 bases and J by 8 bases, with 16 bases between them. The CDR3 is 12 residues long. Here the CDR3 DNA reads TGCAGCGTGGGTCTTCGGGGGGACGAAGCTTTCTTT. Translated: CSVGLRGDEAFF.

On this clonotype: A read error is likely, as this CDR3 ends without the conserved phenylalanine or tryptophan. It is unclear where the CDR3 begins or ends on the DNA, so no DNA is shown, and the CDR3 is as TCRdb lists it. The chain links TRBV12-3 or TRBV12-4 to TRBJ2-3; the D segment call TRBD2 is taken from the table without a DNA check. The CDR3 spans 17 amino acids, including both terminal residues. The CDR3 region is CASSNTYWEGPQIRSIL.

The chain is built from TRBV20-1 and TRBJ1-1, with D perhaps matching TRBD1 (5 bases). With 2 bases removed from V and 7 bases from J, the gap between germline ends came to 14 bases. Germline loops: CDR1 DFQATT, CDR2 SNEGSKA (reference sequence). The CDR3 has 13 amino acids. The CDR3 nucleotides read TGCAGTGCTAGATCGGACACGGAAGGTGAAGCTTTCTTT. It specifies CSARSDTEGEAFF.

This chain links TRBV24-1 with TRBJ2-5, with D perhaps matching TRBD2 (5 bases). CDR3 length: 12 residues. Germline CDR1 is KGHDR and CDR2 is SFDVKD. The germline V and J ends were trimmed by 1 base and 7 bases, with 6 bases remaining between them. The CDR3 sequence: CATSDLEGTQYF. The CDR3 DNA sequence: TGTGCCACCAGTGATTTAGAGGGGACCCAGTACTTC.

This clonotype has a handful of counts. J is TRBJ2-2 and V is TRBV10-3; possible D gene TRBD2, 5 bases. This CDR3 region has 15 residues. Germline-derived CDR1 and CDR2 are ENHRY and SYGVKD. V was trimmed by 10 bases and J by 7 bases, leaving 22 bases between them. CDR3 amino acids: CASASSPWADGELFF. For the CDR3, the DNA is TGTGCCAGTGCTAGCTCGCCCTGGGCGGACGGGGAGCTGTTTTTT.

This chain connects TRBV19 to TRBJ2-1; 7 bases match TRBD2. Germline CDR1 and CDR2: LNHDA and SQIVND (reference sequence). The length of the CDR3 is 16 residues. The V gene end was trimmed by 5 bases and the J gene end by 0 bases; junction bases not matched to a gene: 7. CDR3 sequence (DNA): TGTGCCAGTAGTCGACTAGCCCCATCCTCCTACAATGAGCAGTTCTTC. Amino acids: CASSRLAPSSYNEQFF.

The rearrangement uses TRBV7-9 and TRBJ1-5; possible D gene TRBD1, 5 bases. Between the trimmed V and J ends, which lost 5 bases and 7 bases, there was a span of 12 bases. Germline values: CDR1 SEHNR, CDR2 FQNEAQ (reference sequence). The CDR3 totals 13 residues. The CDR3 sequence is CASSQRDGQPQHF. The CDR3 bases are TGTGCCAGCAGCCAGCGGGACGGACAGCCCCAGCATTTT.

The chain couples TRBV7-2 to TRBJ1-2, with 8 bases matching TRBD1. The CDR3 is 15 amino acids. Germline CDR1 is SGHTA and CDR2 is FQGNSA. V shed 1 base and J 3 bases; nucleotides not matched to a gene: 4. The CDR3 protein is CASSLVATGDYGYTF. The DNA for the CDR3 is TGTGCCAGCAGCTTAGTCGCGACAGGGGACTATGGCTACACCTTC.

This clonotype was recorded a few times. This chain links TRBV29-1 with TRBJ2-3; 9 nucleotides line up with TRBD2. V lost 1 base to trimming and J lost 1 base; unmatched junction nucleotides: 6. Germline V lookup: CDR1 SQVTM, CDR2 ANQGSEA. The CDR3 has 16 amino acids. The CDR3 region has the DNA TGCAGCGTTGAAGGATTTGCTAGCGGGGGCACAGATACGCAGTATTTT. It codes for CSVEGFASGGTDTQYF.

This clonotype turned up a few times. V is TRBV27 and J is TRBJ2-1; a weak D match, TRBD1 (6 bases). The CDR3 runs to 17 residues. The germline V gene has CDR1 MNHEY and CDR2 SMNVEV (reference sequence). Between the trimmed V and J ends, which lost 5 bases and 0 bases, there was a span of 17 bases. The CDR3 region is CASSLYRTASSYNEQFF. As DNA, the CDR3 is TGTGCCAGCAGTCTGTATCGGACAGCCAGCTCCTACAATGAGCAGTTCTTC.

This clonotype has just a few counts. Here the CDR3 reads CASSSGRITDTQYF. The CDR3 nucleotides are TGTGCCAGCAGTTCAGGGCGGATCACAGATACGCAGTATTTT. The chain links TRBV6-2 or TRBV6-3 to TRBJ2-3, with a possible D match to TRBD1 (5 bases). With 4 bases removed from V and 2 bases from J, the gap between germline ends came to 10 bases. The CDR3 covers 14 residues. The germline V gene encodes CDR1 MNHEY and CDR2 SVGEGT.

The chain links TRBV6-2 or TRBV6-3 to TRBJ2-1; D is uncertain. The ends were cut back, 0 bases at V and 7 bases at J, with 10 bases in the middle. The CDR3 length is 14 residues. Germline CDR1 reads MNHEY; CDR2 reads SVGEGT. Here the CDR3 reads CASSYSSLLNEQFF. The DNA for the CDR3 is TGTGCCAGCAGTTACTCGAGTCTACTTAATGAGCAGTTCTTC.

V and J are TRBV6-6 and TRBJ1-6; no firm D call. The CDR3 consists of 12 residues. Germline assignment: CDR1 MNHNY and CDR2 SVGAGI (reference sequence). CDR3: CGVRGSNSPLHF. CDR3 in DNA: TGTGGTGTCCGGGGTTCCAATTCACCCCTCCACTTT.

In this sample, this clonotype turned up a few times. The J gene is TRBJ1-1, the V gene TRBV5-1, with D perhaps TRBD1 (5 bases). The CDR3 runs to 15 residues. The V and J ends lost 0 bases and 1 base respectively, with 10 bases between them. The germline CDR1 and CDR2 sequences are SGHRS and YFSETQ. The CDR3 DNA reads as TGCGCCAGCAGCTTGGATGGGGCGGGGAACACTGAAGCTTTCTTT. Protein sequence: CASSLDGAGNTEAFF. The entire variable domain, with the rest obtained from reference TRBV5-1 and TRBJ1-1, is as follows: KAGVTQTPRYLIKTRGQQVTLSCSPISGHRSVSWYQQTPGQGLQFLFEYFSETQRNKGNFPGRFSGRQFSNSRSEMNVSTLELGDSALYLCASSLDGAGNTEAFFGQGTRLTVV.

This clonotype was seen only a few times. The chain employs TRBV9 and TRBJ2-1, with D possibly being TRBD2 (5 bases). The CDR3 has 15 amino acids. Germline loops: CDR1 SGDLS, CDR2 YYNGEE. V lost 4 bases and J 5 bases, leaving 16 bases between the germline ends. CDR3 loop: CASSRRSGIHNEQFF. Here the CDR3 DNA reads TGTGCCAGCAGCCGCCGGTCGGGGATTCACAATGAGCAGTTCTTC.

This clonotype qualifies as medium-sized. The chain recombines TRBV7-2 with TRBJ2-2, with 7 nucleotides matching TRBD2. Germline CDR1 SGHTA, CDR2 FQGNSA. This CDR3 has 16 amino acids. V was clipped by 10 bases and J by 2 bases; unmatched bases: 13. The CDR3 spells CATPRDLAANTGELFF. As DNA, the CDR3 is TGTGCCACCCCACGAGACCTAGCGGCAAACACCGGGGAGCTGTTTTTT.

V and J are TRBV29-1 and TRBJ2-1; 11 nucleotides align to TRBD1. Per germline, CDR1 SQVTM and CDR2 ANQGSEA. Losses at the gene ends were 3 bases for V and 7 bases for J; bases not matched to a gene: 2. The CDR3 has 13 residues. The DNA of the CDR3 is TGCAGCGTTGAGGGGACAGGGGGGAATGAGCAGTTCTTC. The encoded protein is CSVEGTGGNEQFF.

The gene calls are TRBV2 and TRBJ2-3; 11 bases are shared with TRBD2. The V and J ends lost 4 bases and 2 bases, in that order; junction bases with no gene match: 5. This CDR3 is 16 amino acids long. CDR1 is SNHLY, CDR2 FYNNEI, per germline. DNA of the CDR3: TGTGCCAGCAGTGGTGGGACTAGCGGACTCACAGATACGCAGTATTTT. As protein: CASSGGTSGLTDTQYF. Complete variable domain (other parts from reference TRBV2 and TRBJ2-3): EPEVTQTPSHQVTQMGQEVILRCVPISNHLYFYWYRQILGQKVEFLVSFYNNEISEKSEIFDDQFSVERPDGSNFTLKIRSTKLEDSAMYFCASSGGTSGLTDTQYFGPGTRLTVL.

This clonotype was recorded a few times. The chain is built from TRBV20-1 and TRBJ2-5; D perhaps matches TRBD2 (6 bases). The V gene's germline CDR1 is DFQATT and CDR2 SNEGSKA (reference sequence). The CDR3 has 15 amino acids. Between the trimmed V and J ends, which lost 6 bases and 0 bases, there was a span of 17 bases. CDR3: CSANVGLTYQETQYF. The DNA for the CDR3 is TGCAGTGCAAACGTGGGACTGACGTACCAAGAGACCCAGTACTTC.

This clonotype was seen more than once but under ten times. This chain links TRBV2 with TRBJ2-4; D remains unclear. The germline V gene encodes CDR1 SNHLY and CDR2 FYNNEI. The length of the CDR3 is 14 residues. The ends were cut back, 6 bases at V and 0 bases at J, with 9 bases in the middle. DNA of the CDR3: TGTGCCAGCAGGAGTCTGGAAGCCAAAAACATTCAGTACTTC. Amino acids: CASRSLEAKNIQYF.

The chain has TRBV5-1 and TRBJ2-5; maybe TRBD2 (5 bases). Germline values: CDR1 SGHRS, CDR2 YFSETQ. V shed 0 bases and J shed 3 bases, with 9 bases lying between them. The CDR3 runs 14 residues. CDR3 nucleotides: TGCGCCAGCAGCTTGGGTTCCGGGGAAGAGACCCAGTACTTC. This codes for CASSLGSGEETQYF.